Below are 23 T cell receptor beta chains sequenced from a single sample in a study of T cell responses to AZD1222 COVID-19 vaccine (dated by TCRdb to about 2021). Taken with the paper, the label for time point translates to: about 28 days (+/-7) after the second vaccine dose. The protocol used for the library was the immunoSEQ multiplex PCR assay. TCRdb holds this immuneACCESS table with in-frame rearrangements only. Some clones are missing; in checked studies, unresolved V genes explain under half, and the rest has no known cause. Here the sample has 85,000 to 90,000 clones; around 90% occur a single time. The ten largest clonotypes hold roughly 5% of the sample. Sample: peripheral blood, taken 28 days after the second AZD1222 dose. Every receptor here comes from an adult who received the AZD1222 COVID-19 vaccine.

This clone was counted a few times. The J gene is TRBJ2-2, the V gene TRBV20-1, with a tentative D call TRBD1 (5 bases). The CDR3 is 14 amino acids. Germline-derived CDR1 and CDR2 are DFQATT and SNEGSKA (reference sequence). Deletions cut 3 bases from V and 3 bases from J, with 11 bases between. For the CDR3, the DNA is TGCAGTGCTAGTCGAGACAGACACACCGGGGAGCTGTTTTTT. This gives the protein CSASRDRHTGELFF.

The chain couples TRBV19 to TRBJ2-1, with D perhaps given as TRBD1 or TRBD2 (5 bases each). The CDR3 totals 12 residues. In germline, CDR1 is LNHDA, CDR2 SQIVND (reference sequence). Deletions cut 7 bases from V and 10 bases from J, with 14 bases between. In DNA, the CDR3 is TGTGCCAGTATGGGGACGCCTGAGGAGCAGTTCTTC. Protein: CASMGTPEEQFF.

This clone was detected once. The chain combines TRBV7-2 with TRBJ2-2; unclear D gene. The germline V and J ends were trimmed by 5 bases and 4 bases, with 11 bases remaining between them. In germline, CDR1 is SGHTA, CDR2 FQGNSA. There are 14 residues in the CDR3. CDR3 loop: CASSPYSATGELFF. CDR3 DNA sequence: TGTGCCAGCAGCCCGTACTCGGCCACCGGGGAGCTGTTTTTT.

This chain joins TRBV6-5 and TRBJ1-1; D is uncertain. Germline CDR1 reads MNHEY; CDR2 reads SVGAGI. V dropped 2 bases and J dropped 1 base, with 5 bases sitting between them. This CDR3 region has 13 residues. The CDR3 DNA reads TGTGCCAGCAGTTACGCGACGAACACTGAAGCTTTCTTT. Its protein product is CASSYATNTEAFF.

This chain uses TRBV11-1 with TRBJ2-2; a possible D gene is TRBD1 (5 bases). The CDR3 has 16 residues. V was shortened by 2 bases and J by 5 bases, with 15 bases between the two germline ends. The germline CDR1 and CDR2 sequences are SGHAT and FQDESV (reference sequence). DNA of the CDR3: TGTGCCAGCAGCTTAAAGAGGTACCAGGGAACCGGGGAGCTGTTTTTT. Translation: CASSLKRYQGTGELFF.

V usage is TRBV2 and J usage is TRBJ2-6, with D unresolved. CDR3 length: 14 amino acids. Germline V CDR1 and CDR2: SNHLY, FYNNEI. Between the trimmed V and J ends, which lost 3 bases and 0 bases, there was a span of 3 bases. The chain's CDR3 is CASSEFSGANVLTF. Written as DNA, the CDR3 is TGTGCCAGCAGTGAGTTCTCTGGGGCCAACGTCCTGACTTTC. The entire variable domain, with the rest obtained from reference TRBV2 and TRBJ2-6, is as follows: EPEVTQTPSHQVTQMGQEVILRCVPISNHLYFYWYRQILGQKVEFLVSFYNNEISEKSEIFDDQFSVERPDGSNFTLKIRSTKLEDSAMYFCASSEFSGANVLTFGAGSRLTVL.

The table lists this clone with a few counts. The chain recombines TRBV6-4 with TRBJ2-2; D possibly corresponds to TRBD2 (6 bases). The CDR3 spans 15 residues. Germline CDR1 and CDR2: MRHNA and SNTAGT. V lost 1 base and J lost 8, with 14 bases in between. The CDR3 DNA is TGTGCCAGCAGTGACTTCAGGCGGGGACGAGGGGAGCTGTTTTTT. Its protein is CASSDFRRGRGELFF.

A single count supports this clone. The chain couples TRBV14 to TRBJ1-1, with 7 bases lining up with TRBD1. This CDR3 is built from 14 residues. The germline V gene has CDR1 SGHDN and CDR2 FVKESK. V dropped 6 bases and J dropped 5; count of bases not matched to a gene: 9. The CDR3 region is CASSRIPGGTEAFF. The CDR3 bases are TGTGCCAGCAGTCGAATCCCAGGGGGGACTGAAGCTTTCTTT. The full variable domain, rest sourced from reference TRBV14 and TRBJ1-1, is EAGVTQFPSHSVIEKGQTVTLRCDPISGHDNLYWYRRVMGKEIKFLLHFVKESKQDESGMPNNRFLAERTGGTYSTLKVQPAELEDSGVYFCASSRIPGGTEAFFGQGTRLTVV.

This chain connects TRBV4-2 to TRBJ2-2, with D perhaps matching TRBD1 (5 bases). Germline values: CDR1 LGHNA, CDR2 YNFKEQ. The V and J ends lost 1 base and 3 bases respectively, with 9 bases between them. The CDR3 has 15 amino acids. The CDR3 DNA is TGTGCCAGCAGCCAAGTTGTAGGGGACACCGGGGAGCTGTTTTTT. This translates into CASSQVVGDTGELFF.

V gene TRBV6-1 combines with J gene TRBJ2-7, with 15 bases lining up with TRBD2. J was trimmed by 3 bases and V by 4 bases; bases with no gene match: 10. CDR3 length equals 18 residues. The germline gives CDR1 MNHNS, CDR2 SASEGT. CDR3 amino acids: CASSATQGLAGGFYEQYV. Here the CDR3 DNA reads TGTGCCAGCAGTGCTACACAGGGACTAGCGGGGGGCTTCTACGAGCAGTACGTC.

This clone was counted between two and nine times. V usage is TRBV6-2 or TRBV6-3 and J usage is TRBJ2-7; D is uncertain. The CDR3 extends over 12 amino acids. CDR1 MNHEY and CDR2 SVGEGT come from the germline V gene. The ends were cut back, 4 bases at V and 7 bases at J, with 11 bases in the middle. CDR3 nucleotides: TGTGCCAGCAGTTCCAAGACGAGAGAGCAGTACGTC. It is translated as CASSSKTREQYV.

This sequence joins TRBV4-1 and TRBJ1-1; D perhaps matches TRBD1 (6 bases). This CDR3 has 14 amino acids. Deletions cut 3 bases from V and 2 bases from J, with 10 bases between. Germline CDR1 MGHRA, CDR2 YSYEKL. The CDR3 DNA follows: TGCGCCAGCAGCCAGGGGACAAGCAACACTGAAGCTTTCTTT. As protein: CASSQGTSNTEAFF.

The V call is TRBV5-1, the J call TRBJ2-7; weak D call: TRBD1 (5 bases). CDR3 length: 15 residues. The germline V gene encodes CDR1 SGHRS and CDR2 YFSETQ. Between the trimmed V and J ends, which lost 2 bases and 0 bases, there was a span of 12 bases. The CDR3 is CASSFRQTTSYEQYF. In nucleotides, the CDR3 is TGCGCCAGCAGCTTTAGACAGACCACCTCCTACGAGCAGTACTTC.

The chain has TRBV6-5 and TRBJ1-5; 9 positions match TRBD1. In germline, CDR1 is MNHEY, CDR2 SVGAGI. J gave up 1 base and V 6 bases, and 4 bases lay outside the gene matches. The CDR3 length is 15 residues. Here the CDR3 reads CASRGQGTSNQPQHF. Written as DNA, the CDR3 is TGTGCCAGCAGGGGACAGGGAACCAGCAATCAGCCCCAGCATTTT.

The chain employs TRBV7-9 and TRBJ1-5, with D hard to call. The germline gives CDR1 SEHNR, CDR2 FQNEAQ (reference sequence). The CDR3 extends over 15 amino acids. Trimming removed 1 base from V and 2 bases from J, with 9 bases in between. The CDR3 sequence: CASSLGATRNQPQHF. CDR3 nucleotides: TGTGCCAGCAGCTTAGGGGCAACCCGCAATCAGCCCCAGCATTTT.

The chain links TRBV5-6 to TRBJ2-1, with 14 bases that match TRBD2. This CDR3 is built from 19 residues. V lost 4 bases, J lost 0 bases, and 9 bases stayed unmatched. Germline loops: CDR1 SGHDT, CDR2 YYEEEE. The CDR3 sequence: CASSLGLAGGRYSYNEQFF. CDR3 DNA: TGTGCCAGCAGCCTAGGACTAGCGGGGGGCCGTTACTCCTACAATGAGCAGTTCTTC.

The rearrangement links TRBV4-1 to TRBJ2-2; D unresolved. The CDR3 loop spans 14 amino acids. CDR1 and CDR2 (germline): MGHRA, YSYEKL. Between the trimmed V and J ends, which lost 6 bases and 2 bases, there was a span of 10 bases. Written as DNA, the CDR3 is TGCGCCAGCAGATTTGAACACAACACCGGGGAGCTGTTTTTT. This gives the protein CASRFEHNTGELFF.

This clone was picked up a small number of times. CDR3 sequence: CASSLDGVQPQHF. The CDR3, as DNA: TGTGCCAGCAGCTTGGACGGAGTTCAGCCCCAGCATTTT. The genes are TRBV5-4 and TRBJ1-5; no definite D call. Germline CDR1 reads SGHNT; CDR2 reads YYREEE (reference sequence). The CDR3 spans 13 residues. The V gene lost 0 bases and the J gene lost 6 bases, with 7 bases spanning the gap.

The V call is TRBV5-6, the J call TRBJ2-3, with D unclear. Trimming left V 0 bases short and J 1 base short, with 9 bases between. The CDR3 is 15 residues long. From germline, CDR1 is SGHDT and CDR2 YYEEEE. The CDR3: CASSLVQDRTDTQYF. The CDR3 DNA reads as TGTGCCAGCAGCTTGGTGCAGGATCGCACAGATACGCAGTATTTT.

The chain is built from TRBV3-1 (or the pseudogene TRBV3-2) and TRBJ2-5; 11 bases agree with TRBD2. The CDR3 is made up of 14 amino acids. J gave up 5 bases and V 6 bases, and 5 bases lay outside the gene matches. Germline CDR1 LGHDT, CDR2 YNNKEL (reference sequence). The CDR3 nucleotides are TGTGCCAGCAGTTTAGCGGGGGGGCGGGAGACCCAGTACTTC. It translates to CASSLAGGRETQYF.

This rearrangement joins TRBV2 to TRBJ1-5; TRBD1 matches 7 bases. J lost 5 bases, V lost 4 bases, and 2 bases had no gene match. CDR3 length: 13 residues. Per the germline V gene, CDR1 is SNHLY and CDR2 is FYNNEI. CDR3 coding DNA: TGTGCCAGCAGTGGACAGGGTGATCAGCCCCAGCATTTT. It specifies CASSGQGDQPQHF.

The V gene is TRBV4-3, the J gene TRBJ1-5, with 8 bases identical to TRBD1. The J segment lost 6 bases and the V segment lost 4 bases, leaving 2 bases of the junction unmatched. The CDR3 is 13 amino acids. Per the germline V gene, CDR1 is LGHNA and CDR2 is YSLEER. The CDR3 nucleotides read TGCGCCAGCAGCCGAGACAGGGGTCAGCCCCAGCATTTT. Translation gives CASSRDRGQPQHF.

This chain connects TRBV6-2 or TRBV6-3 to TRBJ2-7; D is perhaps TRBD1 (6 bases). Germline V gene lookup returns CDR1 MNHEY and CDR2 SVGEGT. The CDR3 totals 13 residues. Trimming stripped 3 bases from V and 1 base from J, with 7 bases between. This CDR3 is CASSYGQSYEQYF. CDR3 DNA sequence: TGTGCCAGCAGTTATGGACAGTCCTACGAGCAGTACTTC.